This T cell receptor (beta chain) is from a study of CD4 and CD8 cells across lung adenocarcinoma regions. The patients had localized lung adenocarcinoma, a non-small cell subtype. MiXCR, run by TCRdb on the PCR reads, gives a single entry per CDR3 protein. The repertoire holds some 20,000 distinct CDR3 sequences, with roughly half as singletons. This clonotype is medium-sized. The CDR3 has 13 residues. V shed 2 bases and J shed 10 bases, with 9 bases lying between them. Germline CDR1 is MNHNS and CDR2 is SASEGT. The sequencing sample was made of CD8+ T cells from the center of a lung tumor. This sequence originates from a female donor with lung adenocarcinoma. The CD4 and CD8 labels of this study may be unreliable. This chain joins TRBV6-1 and TRBJ1-6; no reliable D call. The CDR3 nucleotides read TGTGCCAGCAGTGAAAGGCGAGGATCACCCCTCCACTTT. This codes for CASSERRGSPLHF.